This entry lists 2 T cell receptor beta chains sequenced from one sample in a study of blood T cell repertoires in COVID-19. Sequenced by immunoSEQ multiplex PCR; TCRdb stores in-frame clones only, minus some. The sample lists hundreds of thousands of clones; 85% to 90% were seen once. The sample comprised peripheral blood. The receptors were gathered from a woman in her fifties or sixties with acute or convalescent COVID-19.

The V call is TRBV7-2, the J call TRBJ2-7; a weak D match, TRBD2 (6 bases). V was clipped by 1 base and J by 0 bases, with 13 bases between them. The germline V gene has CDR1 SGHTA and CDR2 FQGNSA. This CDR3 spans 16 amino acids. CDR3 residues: CASSLVSGQLSYEQYF. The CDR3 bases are TGTGCCAGCAGCTTAGTAAGCGGGCAGCTCTCCTACGAGCAGTACTTC.

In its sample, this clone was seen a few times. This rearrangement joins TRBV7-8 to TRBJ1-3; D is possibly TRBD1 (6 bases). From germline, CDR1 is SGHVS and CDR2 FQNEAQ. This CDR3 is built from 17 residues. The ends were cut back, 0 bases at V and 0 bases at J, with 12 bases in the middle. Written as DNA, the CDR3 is TGTGCCAGCAGCTTAGCGCAGGGGCTAGCCTCTGGAAACACCATATATTTT. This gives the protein CASSLAQGLASGNTIYF.